One sample yielded the 5 T cell receptor beta chains listed below, sequenced in a study of blood T cell repertoires in COVID-19. Some clones are missing from TCRdb's copy, which holds only in-frame ones; the method was immunoSEQ multiplex PCR. The data show some 100,000 clones, 90% seen once. Sequenced material: peripheral blood. These receptors came from a man in his fifties or sixties with acute or convalescent COVID-19.

On this clone: The junction does not match germline at one end; this may be a read error. The V gene is TRBV7-2, the J gene TRBJ1-2, with 8 bases fitting TRBD1. The CDR3 consists of 13 residues. Germline lookup yields CDR1 SGHTA and CDR2 FQGNSA. The CDR3 region has the DNA TGTGCCAACAGCTTAGCGACAGGGGTCGGCTACACCTTC. It yields the protein CANSLATGVGYTF.

The V gene is TRBV19, the J gene TRBJ1-1, with a tentative D call TRBD1 (5 bases). Germline V gene lookup returns CDR1 LNHDA and CDR2 SQIVND (reference sequence). V lost 3 bases, J lost 4 bases, and 9 bases lay in between. This CDR3 has 13 amino acids. Here the CDR3 reads CASSMSGRTEAFF. CDR3 in DNA: TGTGCCAGTAGTATGTCAGGGCGCACTGAAGCTTTCTTT.

The chain combines TRBV6-5 with TRBJ1-4, with D possibly TRBD1 on 6 matching bases. The length of the CDR3 is 15 residues. With 6 bases removed from V and 7 bases from J, the gap between germline ends came to 18 bases. Germline CDR1 reads MNHEY; CDR2 reads SVGAGI. This CDR3 is CASSLGGGWGEKLFF. For the CDR3, the DNA is TGTGCCAGCAGCCTAGGGGGGGGCTGGGGTGAAAAACTGTTTTTT.

The J gene is TRBJ2-4, the V gene TRBV24-1, with D possibly matching TRBD1 (5 bases). In germline, CDR1 is KGHDR, CDR2 SFDVKD. This CDR3 is built from 13 residues. Trimming left V 5 bases short and J 4 bases short, with 8 bases between. The DNA for the CDR3 is TGTGCCACCAGTGCAGGGTTGAAAAACATTCAGTACTTC. Protein product: CATSAGLKNIQYF.

About this clone itself: Different DNA sequences within this sample yield the same CDR3. The J gene is TRBJ1-5, the V gene TRBV27; D not resolved. The CDR3 is 13 amino acids. V was trimmed by 0 bases and J by 7 bases, leaving 7 bases between them. CDR1 and CDR2 from the germline V gene are MNHEY and SMNVEV (reference sequence). The CDR3 reads CASSLSGRQPQHF. Written as DNA, the CDR3 is TGTGCCAGCAGTTTATCAGGGAGGCAGCCCCAGCATTTT.